One and the same sample provided the 21 T cell receptor beta chains below, sequenced in a study of T cell responses to AZD1222 COVID-19 vaccine. This table comes from immunoSEQ multiplex PCR, and its TCRdb copy is limited to in-frame clones, with some not included. The data hold 130,000 or so clones, with about 82% observed a single time. The specimen comprised peripheral blood, sampled on day 0 of AZD1222 vaccination. These receptor sequences come from an adult in good health.

This clone showed up just once. The genes are TRBV18 and TRBJ1-6; 7 bases fit TRBD1. Per the germline V gene, CDR1 is KGHSH and CDR2 is LQKENI. V shed 4 bases and J 4 bases; nucleotides not matched to a gene: 7. The CDR3 runs 16 residues. The CDR3 coding sequence is TGTGCCAGCTCACAACGGACAGGCGATTATAATTCACCCCTCCACTTT. This encodes CASSQRTGDYNSPLHF.

The rearrangement joins TRBV6-2 or TRBV6-3 to TRBJ2-5; D ambiguous. V was shortened by 2 bases and J by 5 bases, with 15 bases between the two germline ends. The CDR3 is 15 amino acids. The germline CDR1 and CDR2 sequences are MNHEY and SVGEGT. The CDR3 sequence: CASSYRSRPWETQYF. The DNA for the CDR3 is TGTGCCAGCAGTTACCGGTCGAGGCCGTGGGAGACCCAGTACTTC.

The genes are TRBV5-1 and TRBJ2-7, with D hard to call. CDR3 size: 16 residues. Looked up from germline, CDR1 is SGHRS and CDR2 is YFSETQ. Deletions cut 0 bases from V and 2 bases from J, with 15 bases between. As DNA, the CDR3 is TGCGCCAGCAGCTTGGGGACCGCCTTAGTAACCTACGAGCAGTACTTC. It encodes CASSLGTALVTYEQYF.

CDR3 amino acids: CATSDDAGYEQYF. CDR3 sequence (DNA): TGTGCCACCAGTGATGATGCGGGCTACGAGCAGTACTTC. The J gene is TRBJ2-7, the V gene TRBV24-1; D is perhaps TRBD2 (5 bases). Germline CDR1 KGHDR, CDR2 SFDVKD. V was clipped by 3 bases and J by 3 bases, with 8 bases between them. The CDR3 spans 13 residues.

The chain has TRBV3-1 (or the pseudogene TRBV3-2) and TRBJ2-7; TRBD2 is a possible D gene (6 bases). The V gene lost 0 bases and the J gene lost 2 bases, with 11 bases spanning the gap. Germline V CDR1 and CDR2: LGHDT, YNNKEL (reference sequence). The CDR3 has 15 amino acids. CDR3 residues: CASSQDLSGAYEQYF. The CDR3 DNA reads as TGTGCCAGCAGCCAAGATCTCTCGGGAGCCTACGAGCAGTACTTC.

This sequence joins TRBV9 and TRBJ1-6, with D tentatively TRBD1 (6 bases). The CDR3 length is 14 residues. V was trimmed by 0 bases and J by 6 bases, leaving 7 bases between them. CDR1 SGDLS and CDR2 YYNGEE come from the germline V gene. The CDR3 region has the DNA TGTGCCAGCAGCGTAGCAGGGGCTAATTCACCCCTCCACTTT. It codes for CASSVAGANSPLHF.

J is TRBJ2-1 and V is TRBV10-3, with D tentatively TRBD2 (6 bases). CDR1 is ENHRY and CDR2 is SYGVKD in the germline V gene. V was cut by 6 bases and J by 9 bases, with 15 bases left in between. This CDR3 spans 13 amino acids. The CDR3 protein is CAIRGGEYSEQFF. CDR3 in DNA: TGTGCCATCAGGGGCGGGGAATATAGTGAGCAGTTCTTC.

The V call is TRBV7-2, the J call TRBJ2-3, with 9 bases that match TRBD2. J was trimmed by 5 bases and V by 2 bases; bases with no gene match: 8. The CDR3 is made up of 16 amino acids. CDR1 is SGHTA, CDR2 FQGNSA, per germline. CDR3 region: CASSLNWGREGDTQYF. The CDR3 DNA reads TGTGCCAGCAGCTTAAATTGGGGGCGGGAGGGAGATACGCAGTATTTT.

V usage is TRBV18 and J usage is TRBJ1-1; D might be TRBD1 (6 bases). The germline V gene has CDR1 KGHSH and CDR2 LQKENI. The CDR3 loop spans 14 amino acids. Trimming took 2 bases from V and 4 from J, leaving 11 bases between them. The DNA of the CDR3 is TGTGCCAGCTCACCATCGCAGGGGATCACTGAAGCTTTCTTT. The encoded protein is CASSPSQGITEAFF.

V gene TRBV11-2 combines with J gene TRBJ2-1, with 8 bases lining up with TRBD2. The CDR3 is 19 residues long. With 4 bases clipped from V and 0 bases from J, the junction kept 14 bases outside the gene matches. The germline V gene encodes CDR1 SGHAT and CDR2 FQNNGV. The CDR3 nucleotides are TGTGCCAGCAGCTCCCTTAAGCGGGGGAGGTTTAGCTCCTACAATGAGCAGTTCTTC. Its protein product is CASSSLKRGRFSSYNEQFF.

The chain is built from TRBV3-1 (or the pseudogene TRBV3-2) and TRBJ2-7, with 8 bases matching TRBD1. Trimming cost V 4 bases and J 5 bases; bases outside gene matches: 7. CDR3 length: 14 amino acids. Germline values: CDR1 LGHDT, CDR2 YNNKEL (reference sequence). The CDR3 loop reads CASSPRQGKNEQYF. For the CDR3, the DNA is TGTGCCAGCAGCCCGCGACAGGGGAAGAACGAGCAGTACTTC.

Here the CDR3 reads CASSLEPGDTEAFF. The CDR3 DNA sequence: TGTGCCAGCAGCTTGGAGCCAGGGGACACTGAAGCTTTCTTT. V is TRBV5-4 and J is TRBJ1-1; a possible D gene is TRBD1 (6 bases). This CDR3 has 14 amino acids. From germline, CDR1 is SGHNT and CDR2 YYREEE (reference sequence). Trimming cost V 0 bases and J 3 bases, with 9 bases left between them. The whole variable domain, remainder taken from reference TRBV5-4 and TRBJ1-1, is ETGVTQSPTHLIKTRGQQVTLRCSSQSGHNTVSWYQQALGQGPQFIFQYYREEENGRGNFPPRFSGLQFPNYSSELNVNALELDDSALYLCASSLEPGDTEAFFGQGTRLTVV.

The V gene is TRBV28, the J gene TRBJ1-5, with a weak D call TRBD1 (5 bases). CDR3 size: 12 residues. The germline V gene has CDR1 MDHEN and CDR2 SYDVKM. Trimming pared 6 bases from V and 11 bases from J, leaving 14 bases between. The CDR3 DNA reads TGTGCCAGCAGGAGAGGGGCGGATACCCAGCATTTT. Translation: CASRRGADTQHF. Supplemented by reference TRBV28 and TRBJ1-5, the full variable domain reads DVKVTQSSRYLVKRTGEKVFLECVQDMDHENMFWYRQDPGLGLRLIYFSYDVKMKEKGDIPEGYSVSREKKERFSLILESASTNQTSMYLCASRRGADTQHFGDGTRLSIL.

This sequence joins TRBV5-5 and TRBJ2-7; D remains ambiguous. The ends were cut back, 3 bases at V and 0 bases at J, with 13 bases in the middle. The germline gives CDR1 SGHKS, CDR2 YYEKEE (reference sequence). The CDR3 covers 15 residues. For the CDR3, the DNA is TGTGCCAGCAGCTCCACGGGTCCTAGCTCCTACGAGCAGTACTTC. Translating gives CASSSTGPSSYEQYF.

V and J are TRBV7-8 and TRBJ2-2, with 11 bases lining up with TRBD1. CDR1 and CDR2 (germline): SGHVS, FQNEAQ. The ends lost 1 base at V and 2 bases at J; junction bases unmatched: 6. The CDR3 runs 18 residues. CDR3 sequence reads: CASSLGLDRGLNTGELFF. Written as DNA, the CDR3 is TGTGCCAGCAGCTTAGGACTGGACAGGGGGCTCAACACCGGGGAGCTGTTTTTT. Using reference TRBV7-8 and TRBJ2-2 for the parts outside the CDR3, the full variable domain is GAGVSQSPRYKVAKRGQDVALRCDPISGHVSLFWYQQALGQGPEFLTYFQNEAQLDKSGLPSDRFFAERPEGSVSTLKIQRTQQEDSAVYLCASSLGLDRGLNTGELFFGEGSRLTVL.

This clone has just one count. This chain links TRBV28 with TRBJ1-1; 8 bases agree with TRBD1. Germline CDR1 and CDR2: MDHEN and SYDVKM. Trimming at V came to 5 bases and at J to 4 bases, leaving 6 bases not matched to a gene. This CDR3 contains 14 residues. DNA for the CDR3: TGTGCCAGCAGTCCCCCGGACAGGGCCACTGAAGCTTTCTTT. Amino acid sequence: CASSPPDRATEAFF.

The chain recombines TRBV2 with TRBJ2-5, with D hard to call. The CDR3 extends over 14 amino acids. V gave up 4 bases and J gave up 5 bases, with 14 bases separating them. CDR1 is SNHLY and CDR2 is FYNNEI in the germline V gene. The chain's CDR3 is CASSAGRSGETQYF. Here the CDR3 DNA reads TGTGCCAGCAGTGCTGGGCGGTCCGGGGAGACCCAGTACTTC.

This chain joins TRBV28 and TRBJ1-6; no clear D. Trimming left V 3 bases short and J 7 bases short, with 10 bases between. Germline loops: CDR1 MDHEN, CDR2 SYDVKM. The CDR3 is 14 amino acids. The CDR3 DNA reads TGTGCCAGCAGTTTCGGCGCCCGAAATTCACCCCTCCACTTT. Translation gives CASSFGARNSPLHF.

The chain has TRBV5-6 and TRBJ2-1, with 9 bases identical to TRBD1. CDR3 size: 14 residues. CDR1 is SGHDT and CDR2 is YYEEEE in the germline V gene. With 4 bases clipped from V and 3 bases from J, the junction kept 2 bases outside the gene matches. The chain's CDR3 is CASSPGQGYNEQFF. The CDR3 DNA is TGTGCCAGCAGCCCGGGACAGGGCTACAATGAGCAGTTCTTC.

This chain joins TRBV18 and TRBJ2-5; 8 nucleotides align to TRBD1. V lost 3 bases to trimming and J lost 3 bases; unmatched junction nucleotides: 0. Germline CDR1 reads KGHSH; CDR2 reads LQKENI. The CDR3 runs to 13 residues. The CDR3 loop is CASSPTGEETQYF. In DNA, the CDR3 is TGTGCCAGCTCACCGACAGGGGAAGAGACCCAGTACTTC. The full variable domain, in which reference TRBV18 and TRBJ2-5 provide the parts outside the CDR3, is NAGVMQNPRHLVRRRGQEARLRCSPMKGHSHVYWYRQLPEEGLKFMVYLQKENIIDESGMPKERFSAEFPKEGPSILRIQQVVRGDSAAYFCASSPTGEETQYFGPGTRLLVL.

This clone qualifies as medium-sized. The same CDR3 arises from other DNA sequences in this sample as well. This sequence joins TRBV7-2 and TRBJ2-7; no clear D gene. The CDR3 runs to 14 residues. The V end lost 2 bases, the J end lost 2 bases, and 10 bases lay between the germline ends. Germline assignment: CDR1 SGHTA and CDR2 FQGNSA. The CDR3 here is CASSLTDVAYEQYF. Written as DNA, the CDR3 is TGTGCCAGCAGCTTAACGGACGTTGCCTACGAGCAGTACTTC.